What follows are 14 T cell receptor beta chains derived from one specimen sequenced in a study of identical twins (dated by TCRdb to the mid-2010s). The method was 5' RACE. Sequenced using an Illumina HiSeq 2000. TCRdb handled the public reads itself, with Q25 trimming in fastp and clone calling in MiXCR, and kept productive beta chains. For every CDR3 protein sequence, its rows merge into one entry that carries the most common genes and DNA. The table for this sample lists 460,000 or so distinct CDR3 sequences; 14% of them were counted only once. The ten largest clones represent approximately 0.52% of the sample. These same data were also listed under a study on yellow fever vaccine responses in identical twins.

Sequenced input: CD4+ T cells sorted from blood. The source is a woman under 30 in good health.

The chain joins TRBV6-1 to TRBJ2-1; possibly TRBD1 for D (7 bases). The germline V gene encodes CDR1 MNHNS and CDR2 SASEGT. Trimming removed 4 bases from V and 2 bases from J, with 9 bases in between. This CDR3 is built from 14 residues. In DNA form, the CDR3 reads TGTGCCAGCAGTGCCAGGGGGGCCTACAATGAGCAGTTCTTC. Translated: CASSARGAYNEQFF.

V and J are TRBV28 and TRBJ2-5; D possibly corresponds to TRBD2 (7 bases). Germline V gene lookup returns CDR1 MDHEN and CDR2 SYDVKM. V shed 6 bases and J shed 4 bases, with 24 bases lying between them. The CDR3 spans 17 residues. The CDR3 nucleotides read TGTGCCAGCAGCCGGGGGGCGCCCGGGAGAGGGGGAGAGACCCAGTACTTC. Translating it yields CASSRGAPGRGGETQYF. Variable domain in full (rest from reference TRBV28 and TRBJ2-5): DVKVTQSSRYLVKRTGEKVFLECVQDMDHENMFWYRQDPGLGLRLIYFSYDVKMKEKGDIPEGYSVSREKKERFSLILESASTNQTSMYLCASSRGAPGRGGETQYFGPGTRLLVL.

This chain uses TRBV4-2 with TRBJ2-2; D call uncertain. Trimming pared 0 bases from V and 6 bases from J, leaving 11 bases between. The germline V gene has CDR1 LGHNA and CDR2 YNFKEQ. The CDR3 covers 15 residues. CDR3 sequence: CASSQEVVNAGELFF. The CDR3 nucleotides are TGTGCCAGCAGCCAAGAGGTGGTCAACGCCGGGGAGCTGTTTTTT.

This clonotype was recorded a few times. This rearrangement joins TRBV24-1 to TRBJ2-5; 8 bases match TRBD2. The CDR3 covers 15 residues. With 5 bases clipped from V and 0 bases from J, the junction kept 4 bases outside the gene matches. The germline V gene encodes CDR1 KGHDR and CDR2 SFDVKD. CDR3 DNA sequence: TGTGCCACCAGTGTGGCTAGCGGGTACCAAGAGACCCAGTACTTC. Protein sequence: CATSVASGYQETQYF.

This clonotype has at least ten counts. The V call is TRBV29-1, the J call TRBJ2-7; D is unresolved. This CDR3 is 11 amino acids long. The germline V and J ends were trimmed by 4 bases and 2 bases, with 6 bases remaining between them. CDR1 SQVTM and CDR2 ANQGSEA come from the germline V gene. CDR3 DNA: TGCAGCGTTGGCCAGGCCTACGAGCAGTACTTC. Protein sequence: CSVGQAYEQYF.

A few counts support this clonotype. V usage is TRBV6-2 or TRBV6-3 and J usage is TRBJ2-5; 8 bases agree with TRBD2. Germline V CDR1 and CDR2: MNHEY, SVGEGT. J was trimmed by 5 bases and V by 3 bases; bases with no gene match: 8. This CDR3 is 15 amino acids long. The CDR3 loop reads CASSYGAGVYETQYF. CDR3 in DNA: TGTGCCAGCAGTTATGGAGCGGGAGTATACGAGACCCAGTACTTC.

This clonotype was counted many times. At one boundary the junction diverges from the germline segment, which might be a read error. The V and J genes are TRBV12-3 or TRBV12-4 and TRBJ2-2; D could derive from TRBD1 or TRBD2 (5 bases each). The CDR3 totals 14 residues. CDR3 in amino acids: CASSRTGGTGELFF. The CDR3 nucleotides are TGCGCCAGCAGCCGAACTGGGGGCACCGGGGAGCTGTTTTTT.

V and J are TRBV28 and TRBJ2-7; D is unclear. The CDR3 has 12 amino acids. With 5 bases removed from V and 4 bases from J, the gap between germline ends came to 9 bases. Per germline, CDR1 MDHEN and CDR2 SYDVKM. The CDR3 bases are TGTGCCAGCAGTGGAAGTCTTTACGAGCAGTACTTC. Its protein is CASSGSLYEQYF.

This clonotype has a handful of counts. The chain couples TRBV12-3 or TRBV12-4 to TRBJ1-3; no firm D call. CDR3 length: 13 residues. Trimming removed 8 bases from V and 0 bases from J, with 8 bases in between. The CDR3 is CASSASSGNTIYF. Here the CDR3 DNA reads TGTGCCAGCTCCGCGAGCTCTGGAAACACCATATATTTT.

This clonotype showed up just a few times. The rearrangement joins TRBV28 to TRBJ2-5, with D perhaps matching TRBD1 or TRBD2 (6 bases each). V was trimmed by 5 bases and J by 9 bases, leaving 25 bases between them. This CDR3 region has 16 residues. Per germline, CDR1 MDHEN and CDR2 SYDVKM. The CDR3 is CASSQGRTPGRRPQYF. As DNA, the CDR3 is TGTGCCAGCAGTCAGGGGAGGACGCCGGGCAGGCGGCCCCAGTACTTC.

This clonotype was seen a handful of times. This rearrangement joins TRBV20-1 to TRBJ2-1, with 11 nucleotides matching TRBD1. This CDR3 contains 15 residues. CDR1 and CDR2 from the germline V gene are DFQATT and SNEGSKA (reference sequence). J lost 7 bases, V lost 3 bases, and 8 bases had no gene match. This CDR3 is CSASRSGTGGNEQFF. Written as DNA, the CDR3 is TGCAGTGCTAGTCGTTCCGGGACAGGGGGGAATGAGCAGTTCTTC.

This clonotype was counted only a few times. V usage is TRBV7-2 and J usage is TRBJ2-2; D is possibly TRBD2 (6 bases). Germline V gene data show CDR1 as SGHTA and CDR2 as FQGNSA. The ends were cut back, 1 base at V and 2 bases at J, with 11 bases in the middle. The CDR3 is made up of 16 amino acids. The CDR3 DNA reads as TGTGCCAGCAGCTTAGTCGGGGGAGTAAACACCGGGGAGCTGTTTTTT. Amino acid sequence: CASSLVGGVNTGELFF. Full variable domain (remainder filled in from reference TRBV7-2 and TRBJ2-2): GAGVSQSPSNKVTEKGKDVELRCDPISGHTALYWYRQSLGQGLEFLIYFQGNSAPDKSGLPSDRFSAERTGGSVSTLTIQRTQQEDSAVYLCASSLVGGVNTGELFFGEGSRLTVL.

The sample holds a few counts of this clonotype. This chain uses TRBV5-1 with TRBJ2-1; tentative D call: TRBD1 (5 bases). This CDR3 comprises 14 residues. V gave up 5 bases and J gave up 7 bases, with 16 bases separating them. Germline CDR1 SGHRS, CDR2 YFSETQ. CDR3 bases: TGCGCCAGCAGGGTTGGGGCCCTCAGGAATGAGCAGTTCTTC. Translating gives CASRVGALRNEQFF.

The rearrangement links TRBV6-2 or TRBV6-3 to TRBJ2-1, with 8 bases matching TRBD1. CDR1 is MNHEY and CDR2 is SVGEGT in the germline V gene. After removal of 5 bases from V and 8 bases from J, the junction contained 8 bases not matched to a gene. The CDR3 extends over 14 amino acids. The CDR3 DNA sequence: TGTGCCAGCAGTGCTTGGACAGGGTCGGATGAGCAGTTCTTC. It is translated as CASSAWTGSDEQFF.